These 5 T cell receptor beta chains were all obtained from the same sample, sequenced in a study of glioma-infiltrating T cells. Amplification of TCR alpha and beta CDR3 regions from RNA used iRepertoire nested multiplex PCR. MiXCR, applied by TCRdb to the multiplex PCR reads, yields one record per CDR3 protein. The sample shows around 93,000 distinct CDR3 sequences, 35% to 45% of them seen only once. Sequencing was done on a sample of glioma tissue, nonneoplastic brain tissue, or PBMCs (not recorded which). The receptors come from a human donor with low-grade glioma or glioblastoma, undergoing nonglioma brain surgery, or in good health (not recorded which).

In this sample, this clonotype turned up many times. The V gene is TRBV19, the J gene TRBJ1-1; D might be TRBD1 (5 bases). V was cut by 7 bases and J by 4 bases, with 13 bases left in between. Per germline, CDR1 LNHDA and CDR2 SQIVND (reference sequence). The CDR3 spans 13 residues. In DNA, the CDR3 is TGTGCCAGTAATTCAGGGAGTGTCACTGAAGCTTTCTTT. Translated, it gives CASNSGSVTEAFF.

This clonotype has a single count. In this CDR3 the conserved last residue, phenylalanine or tryptophan, is missing, so a read error is likely. Because the CDR3's place on the DNA is in doubt, the DNA is left out and the CDR3 is given as listed by TCRdb. This chain connects TRBV4-3 to TRBJ2-1; the tabulated D call, TRBD2, remains unverified against the DNA. CDR1 is LGHNA and CDR2 is YSLEER in the germline V gene. The CDR3 contains 17 residues when both ends are counted. The CDR3 loop reads CASSRVGLAGGPDEKFL.

With respect to this clonotype: A much larger clone is a single base away; this may be a read error. The chain employs TRBV5-1 and TRBJ1-5; a possible D gene is TRBD1 (6 bases). V lost 1 base, J lost 6 bases, and 14 bases lay in between. Germline V gives CDR1 SGHRS, CDR2 YFSETQ. The CDR3 is 15 amino acids. CDR3: CASSLQGRFSQPQHF. The CDR3 nucleotides are TGCGCCAGCAGCTTGCAGGGGCGCTTCAGTCAGCCCCAGCATTTT.

The sample holds many counts of this clonotype. The chain recombines TRBV19 with TRBJ2-2, with TRBD1 matching over 7 bases. The CDR3 is 14 residues long. The ends lost 6 bases at V and 7 bases at J; junction bases unmatched: 8. Germline CDR1 and CDR2: LNHDA and SQIVND (reference sequence). The CDR3 DNA follows: TGTGCCAGTAGGGGACAGACAACCTTCGGGGAGCTGTTTTTT. The encoded protein is CASRGQTTFGELFF.

This clonotype was seen at least ten times. The junction departs from the called germline gene at one end, perhaps through a read error. J is TRBJ1-1 and V is TRBV3-1, with D hard to call. This CDR3 region has 13 residues. Germline V CDR1 and CDR2: LGHDT, YNNKEL (reference sequence). In DNA, the CDR3 is TGTGCCAGCAGCCAAGGGGTGAAGACTGAAGCTTTCTTT. Protein sequence: CASSQGVKTEAFF. Full variable domain (remainder filled in from reference TRBV3-1 and TRBJ1-1): DTAVSQTPKYLVTQMGNDKSIKCEQNLGHDTMYWYKQDSKKFLKIMFSYNNKELIINETVPNRFSPKSPDKAHLNLHINSLELGDSAVYFCASSQGVKTEAFFGQGTRLTVV.